This entry features one T cell receptor beta chain sequence. Antigen specificity is unknown. Germline is not matched at one junction end, which may reflect a read error. The germline V gene encodes CDR1 SGHNT and CDR2 YYREEE (reference sequence). CDR3 length: 16 residues. The data are from a study of tumor and adjacent non-tumor tissue in lung cancer. Study as a whole: Histology: about a dozen adenocarcinoma, a couple of squamous cell carcinoma, 1 small cell lung cancer.

RNA was extracted from bulk tissue without any cell sorting. TCRbeta libraries were built with three rounds of nested PCR, modified from ARM-PCR. TCRdb passed the multiplex PCR reads through MiXCR, listing each CDR3 protein once. The table shows roughly 120,000 distinct CDR3 sequences, with approximately 80% occurring only once. Overall study findings and caveats: Tumor TCR diversity, when higher, was linked to shorter survival. Compared with tumor, normal lung showed significantly lower TCR diversity. In normal lung, the top 100 clones were significantly more dominant than in tumor.

The sample comprised lung tumor tissue. This chain connects TRBV5-4 to TRBJ2-5; D perhaps matches TRBD1 (5 bases). The source is a man between 65 and 85 years old with non-small cell lung cancer. The CDR3 sequence is CVSSLLKGITRDTQYF. For the CDR3, the DNA is TGTGTCAGCAGCCTCCTCAAGGGGATAACGAGAGATACCCAGTACTTC.